The present TCR beta chain was sequenced within a study of shared clonotypes between healthy human individuals. This table comes from immunoSEQ multiplex PCR, and its TCRdb copy is limited to in-frame clones, with some not included. The data hold about 1 million clones, with roughly 75% observed a single time. Study-wide findings and caveats: Clonotype sharing across donors was expected to vary with sequencing depth. Compared with clonotypes that all four donors shared, non-shared clonotypes had lower generation probabilities.

Concerning this clone itself: Its antigen remains unknown.

Germline V gene data show CDR1 as SNHLY and CDR2 as FYNNEI. The CDR3 has 14 amino acids. V lost 6 bases and J lost 2; bases outside the gene matches: 1. The chain has TRBV2 and TRBJ1-4, with TRBD1 matching 9 bases. This TCR was recovered from a man between 18 and 35 years old in good health. The sequenced sample was memory CD4+ T cells sorted from blood. Noted subset: CD45RA-negative fraction. CDR3 coding DNA: TGTGCCAGCAGACAGGGGGCGACTAATGAAAAACTGTTTTTT. This sequence encodes CASRQGATNEKLFF.